These 13 T cell receptor beta chains were sequenced from one sample in a study of blood T cell repertoires in COVID-19. TCRdb's copy holds only in-frame clones and misses some; the assay was immunoSEQ multiplex PCR. The repertoire includes roughly 70,000 clones, 70% to 90% of them detected once, and roughly 3.9% sits in the top ten. The sequenced sample was peripheral blood. The origin of the receptors is an older man with acute or convalescent COVID-19.

The rearrangement joins TRBV3-1 (or the pseudogene TRBV3-2) to TRBJ2-7; 8 bases are a match to TRBD2. Germline CDR1 reads LGHDT; CDR2 reads YNNKEL (reference sequence). Losses at the gene ends were 1 base for V and 0 bases for J; bases not matched to a gene: 5. The CDR3 has 16 amino acids. The CDR3, as DNA: TGTGCCAGCAGCCAAGCTCAGCGGGGGAGCTCCTACGAGCAGTACTTC. Encoded protein: CASSQAQRGSSYEQYF.

The genes are TRBV7-2 and TRBJ2-5; D possibly corresponds to TRBD1 (5 bases). Germline V lookup: CDR1 SGHTA, CDR2 FQGNSA. There are 14 residues in the CDR3. With 3 bases removed from V and 4 bases from J, the gap between germline ends came to 12 bases. The CDR3: CASSFGQPVETQYF. DNA for the CDR3: TGTGCCAGCAGCTTCGGACAACCCGTAGAGACCCAGTACTTC.

This clone came up once. The chain joins TRBV24-1 to TRBJ2-1, with TRBD1 as a possible D gene (5 bases). The CDR3 is 17 residues long. Trimming stripped 2 bases from V and 0 bases from J, with 13 bases between. From germline, CDR1 is KGHDR and CDR2 SFDVKD. The CDR3 coding sequence is TGTGCCACCAGTGATTCCGGTAGGGGTGGCTCCTACAATGAGCAGTTCTTC. It yields the protein CATSDSGRGGSYNEQFF.

CDR3: CASSLLELQPNTIYF. The CDR3 region has the DNA TGTGCCAGCAGCCTCCTCGAGCTTCAACCTAACACCATATATTTT. The J gene is TRBJ1-3, the V gene TRBV14; D is unclear. V lost 4 bases to trimming and J lost 7 bases, with 17 bases between them. The CDR3 is made up of 15 amino acids. Germline loops: CDR1 SGHDN, CDR2 FVKESK.

This clone was seen only once. The genes are TRBV6-1 and TRBJ1-3; D ambiguous. V lost 4 bases and J 0 bases, leaving 13 bases between the germline ends. CDR1 MNHNS and CDR2 SASEGT come from the germline V gene. The CDR3 totals 16 residues. The CDR3 protein is CASSGSPPSSGNTIYF. CDR3 in DNA: TGTGCCAGCAGTGGAAGTCCTCCCAGCTCTGGAAACACCATATATTTT.

The V and J genes are TRBV4-1 and TRBJ2-2; the D gene is possibly TRBD2 (5 bases). The CDR3 loop spans 14 amino acids. Germline CDR1 reads MGHRA; CDR2 reads YSYEKL. The germline V and J ends were trimmed by 3 bases and 7 bases, with 12 bases remaining between them. CDR3 residues: CASSQVGRGGELFF. In DNA form, the CDR3 reads TGCGCCAGCAGCCAGGTGGGCCGGGGCGGGGAGCTGTTTTTT.

CDR3 coding DNA: TGTGCCAGTAGTTCCCGGACAGGCTCCGCTGAAAAACTGTTTTTT. Translating gives CASSSRTGSAEKLFF. The V gene is TRBV19, the J gene TRBJ1-4, with 7 nucleotides matching TRBD1. The CDR3 covers 15 residues. Germline CDR1 is LNHDA and CDR2 is SQIVND (reference sequence). J was trimmed by 7 bases and V by 5 bases; bases with no gene match: 10.

This sequence joins TRBV20-1 and TRBJ2-5, with TRBD1 identical over 7 bases. From germline, CDR1 is DFQATT and CDR2 SNEGSKA (reference sequence). The V segment lost 3 bases and the J segment 2 bases; nucleotides outside the gene matches: 6. CDR3 length: 14 residues. The DNA for the CDR3 is TGCAGTGCTAGTGAGATGGACAGGCAAGAGACCCAGTACTTC. The encoded protein is CSASEMDRQETQYF.

As to this clone: At one of its ends the junction is not consistent with the germline gene, which may arise from a read error. The rearrangement links TRBV7-7 to TRBJ1-6; 9 nucleotides line up with TRBD1. This CDR3 comprises 20 residues. CDR1 SSHAT and CDR2 FNYEAQ come from the germline V gene (reference sequence). Here the CDR3 reads CASSLRLDRGSGPKNSPLHF. CDR3 DNA: TGTGCTAGCAGCTTACGCCTGGACAGGGGTTCGGGTCCTAAAAATTCACCCCTCCACTTT. The variable domain in full, completed from reference TRBV7-7 and TRBJ1-6, reads GAGVSQSPRYKVTKRGQDVTLRCDPISSHATLYWYQQALGQGPEFLTYFNYEAQPDKSGLPSDRFSAERPEGSISTLTIQRTEQRDSAMYRCASSLRLDRGSGPKNSPLHFGNGTRLTVT.

CDR3 protein: CASSLGTGFLSQPQHF. In DNA, the CDR3 is TGTGCCAGTAGTCTCGGGACAGGGTTTTTGAGTCAGCCCCAGCATTTT. The V and J genes are TRBV19 and TRBJ1-5; the match to TRBD1 covers 9 bases. The CDR3 totals 16 residues. Germline lookup yields CDR1 LNHDA and CDR2 SQIVND (reference sequence). V shed 5 bases and J 6 bases; nucleotides not matched to a gene: 11.

CDR3 DNA sequence: TGTGCCTGGAGCCTAGCCTTTAGCAATCAGCCCCAGCATTTT. As protein: CAWSLAFSNQPQHF. The rearrangement uses TRBV30 and TRBJ1-5; D not resolved. The CDR3 runs to 14 residues. Germline assignment: CDR1 GTSNPN and CDR2 SVGIG (reference sequence). V dropped 3 bases and J dropped 0 bases, with 9 bases sitting between them.

The gene calls are TRBV3-1 (or the pseudogene TRBV3-2) and TRBJ2-7, with a tentative D call TRBD2 (6 bases). V lost 3 bases to trimming and J lost 5 bases, with 20 bases between them. The length of the CDR3 is 16 residues. Looked up from germline, CDR1 is LGHDT and CDR2 is YNNKEL (reference sequence). This CDR3 reads CASSHGEATGVDEQYF. Written as DNA, the CDR3 is TGTGCCAGCAGCCACGGGGAGGCGACGGGTGTGGACGAGCAGTACTTC.

This chain joins TRBV7-2 and TRBJ1-1; D perhaps matches TRBD1 (5 bases). The CDR3 sequence is 13 residues long. V shed 2 bases and J shed 4 bases, with 8 bases lying between them. Germline V gives CDR1 SGHTA, CDR2 FQGNSA. The CDR3 nucleotides are TGTGCCAGCAGCTTATCGGGGGTCACTGAAGCTTTCTTT. Protein product: CASSLSGVTEAFF.